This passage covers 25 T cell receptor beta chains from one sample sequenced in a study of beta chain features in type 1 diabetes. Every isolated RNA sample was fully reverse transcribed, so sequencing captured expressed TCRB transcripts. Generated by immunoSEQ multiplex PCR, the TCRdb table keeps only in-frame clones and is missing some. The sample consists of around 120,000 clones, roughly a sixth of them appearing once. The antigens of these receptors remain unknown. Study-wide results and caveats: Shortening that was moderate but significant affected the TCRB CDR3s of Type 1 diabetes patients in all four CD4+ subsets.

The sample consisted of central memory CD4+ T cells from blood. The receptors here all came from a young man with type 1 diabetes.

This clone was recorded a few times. The DNA of the CDR3 is TGTGCCAGCAGGGACGGACAGGGGGCGGGCGTCCTGACTTTC. It translates to CASRDGQGAGVLTF. The V gene is TRBV9, the J gene TRBJ2-6, with 11 bases lining up with TRBD1. This CDR3 contains 14 residues. Germline CDR1 is SGDLS and CDR2 is YYNGEE. The ends lost 5 bases at V and 12 bases at J; junction bases unmatched: 7. The variable domain in full, completed from reference TRBV9 and TRBJ2-6, reads DSGVTQTPKHLITATGQRVTLRCSPRSGDLSVYWYQQSLDQGLQFLIQYYNGEERAKGNILERFSAQQFPDLHSELNLSSLELGDSALYFCASRDGQGAGVLTFGAGSRLTVL.

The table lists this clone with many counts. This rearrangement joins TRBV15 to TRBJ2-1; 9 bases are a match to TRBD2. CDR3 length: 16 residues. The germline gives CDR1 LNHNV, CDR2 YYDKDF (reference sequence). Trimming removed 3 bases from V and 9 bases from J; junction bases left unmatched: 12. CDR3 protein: CATSRSSGNNVVEQFF. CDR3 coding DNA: TGTGCCACCAGCAGGTCTAGCGGGAACAATGTTGTTGAGCAGTTCTTC. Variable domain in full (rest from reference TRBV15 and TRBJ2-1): DAMVIQNPRYQVTQFGKPVTLSCSQTLNHNVMYWYQQKSSQAPKLLFHYYDKDFNNEADTPDNFQSRRPNTSFCFLDIRSPGLGDTAMYLCATSRSSGNNVVEQFFGPGTRLTVL.

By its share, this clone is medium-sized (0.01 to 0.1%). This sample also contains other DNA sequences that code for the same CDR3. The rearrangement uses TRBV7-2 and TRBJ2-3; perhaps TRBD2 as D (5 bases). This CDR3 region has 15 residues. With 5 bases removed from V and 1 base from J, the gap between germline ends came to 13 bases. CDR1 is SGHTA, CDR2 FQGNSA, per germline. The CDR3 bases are TGTGCCAGCAGCCCAGACTATCTACGCACAGATACGCAGTATTTT. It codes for CASSPDYLRTDTQYF.

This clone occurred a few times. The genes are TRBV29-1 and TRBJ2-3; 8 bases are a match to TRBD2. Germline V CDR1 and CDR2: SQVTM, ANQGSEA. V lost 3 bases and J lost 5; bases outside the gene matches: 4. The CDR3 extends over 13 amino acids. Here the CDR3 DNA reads TGCAGCGTTGAGTGGCTAGCGGGAGATACGCAGTATTTT. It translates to CSVEWLAGDTQYF.

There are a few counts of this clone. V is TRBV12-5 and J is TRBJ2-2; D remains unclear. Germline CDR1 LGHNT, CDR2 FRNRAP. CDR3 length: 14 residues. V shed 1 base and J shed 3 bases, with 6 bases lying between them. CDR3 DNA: TGTGCTAGTGGTTTGGGGCAGGACACCGGGGAGCTGTTTTTT. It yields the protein CASGLGQDTGELFF.

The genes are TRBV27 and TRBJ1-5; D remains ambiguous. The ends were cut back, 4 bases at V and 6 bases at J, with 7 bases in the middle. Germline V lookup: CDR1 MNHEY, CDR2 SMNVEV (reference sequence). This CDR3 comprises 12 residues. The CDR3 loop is CASSSLFQPQHF. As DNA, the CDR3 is TGTGCCAGCAGTTCCCTTTTTCAGCCCCAGCATTTT.

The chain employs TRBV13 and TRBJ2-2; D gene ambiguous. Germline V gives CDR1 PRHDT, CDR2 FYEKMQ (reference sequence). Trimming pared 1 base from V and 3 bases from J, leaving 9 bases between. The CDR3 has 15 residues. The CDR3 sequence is CASSLVTKYTGELFF. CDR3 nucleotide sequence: TGTGCCAGCAGCTTAGTAACTAAGTACACCGGGGAGCTGTTTTTT.

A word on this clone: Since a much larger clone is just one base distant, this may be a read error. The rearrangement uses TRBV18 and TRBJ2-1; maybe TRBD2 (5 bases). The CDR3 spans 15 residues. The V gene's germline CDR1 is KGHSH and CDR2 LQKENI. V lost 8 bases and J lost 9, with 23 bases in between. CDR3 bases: TGTGCCAGCGCACGCCCCTCGGGGAGTGCGGTTGAGCAGTTCTTC. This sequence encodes CASARPSGSAVEQFF.

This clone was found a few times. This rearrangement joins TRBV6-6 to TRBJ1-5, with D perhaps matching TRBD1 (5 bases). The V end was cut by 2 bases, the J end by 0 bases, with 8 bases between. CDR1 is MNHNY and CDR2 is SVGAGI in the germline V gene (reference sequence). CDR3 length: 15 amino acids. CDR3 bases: TGTGCCAGCAGTTACGACAGACGTAGCAATCAGCCCCAGCATTTT. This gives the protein CASSYDRRSNQPQHF.

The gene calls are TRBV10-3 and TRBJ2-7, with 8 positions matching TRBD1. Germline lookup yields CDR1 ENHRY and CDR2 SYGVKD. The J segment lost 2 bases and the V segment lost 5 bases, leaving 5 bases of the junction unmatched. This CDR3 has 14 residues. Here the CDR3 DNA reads TGTGCCATCAGTAGACAGGGGCCGCCCTACGAGCAGTACTTC. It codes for CAISRQGPPYEQYF.

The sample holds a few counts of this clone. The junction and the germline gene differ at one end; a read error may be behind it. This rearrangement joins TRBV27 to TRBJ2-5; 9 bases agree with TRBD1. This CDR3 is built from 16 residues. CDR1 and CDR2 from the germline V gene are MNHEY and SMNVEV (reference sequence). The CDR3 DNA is TGTGCCAGCAGGTTATGGGACAGGGCCCCGTTGGAGACCCAGTACTTC. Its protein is CASRLWDRAPLETQYF.

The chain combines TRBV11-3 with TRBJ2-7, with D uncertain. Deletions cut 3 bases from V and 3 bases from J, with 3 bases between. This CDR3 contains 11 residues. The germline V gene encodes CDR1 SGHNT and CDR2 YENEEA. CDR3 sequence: CASSFCYEQYF. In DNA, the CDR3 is TGTGCCAGCAGCTTTTGCTACGAGCAGTACTTC.

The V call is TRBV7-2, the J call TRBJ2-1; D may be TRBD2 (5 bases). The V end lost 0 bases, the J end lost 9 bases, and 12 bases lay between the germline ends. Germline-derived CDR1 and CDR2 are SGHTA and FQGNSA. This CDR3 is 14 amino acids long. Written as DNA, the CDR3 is TGTGCCAGCAGCTTAGCCCTGTCCGGAGGTGAGCAGTTCTTC. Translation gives CASSLALSGGEQFF.

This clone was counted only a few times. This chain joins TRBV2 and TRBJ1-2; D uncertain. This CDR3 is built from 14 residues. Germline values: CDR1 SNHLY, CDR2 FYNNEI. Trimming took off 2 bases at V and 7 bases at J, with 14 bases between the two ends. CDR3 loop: CASSELGGWGGYTF. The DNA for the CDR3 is TGTGCCAGCAGTGAATTGGGAGGATGGGGTGGCTACACCTTC. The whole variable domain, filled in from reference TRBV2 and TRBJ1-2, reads EPEVTQTPSHQVTQMGQEVILRCVPISNHLYFYWYRQILGQKVEFLVSFYNNEISEKSEIFDDQFSVERPDGSNFTLKIRSTKLEDSAMYFCASSELGGWGGYTFGSGTRLTVV.

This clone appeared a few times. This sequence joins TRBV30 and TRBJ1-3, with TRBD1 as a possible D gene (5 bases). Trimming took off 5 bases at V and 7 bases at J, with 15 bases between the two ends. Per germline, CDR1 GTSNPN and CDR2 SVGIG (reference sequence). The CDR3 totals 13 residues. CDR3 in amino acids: CAWGTSTQNTIYF. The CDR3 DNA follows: TGTGCCTGGGGGACTTCGACCCAGAACACCATATATTTT.

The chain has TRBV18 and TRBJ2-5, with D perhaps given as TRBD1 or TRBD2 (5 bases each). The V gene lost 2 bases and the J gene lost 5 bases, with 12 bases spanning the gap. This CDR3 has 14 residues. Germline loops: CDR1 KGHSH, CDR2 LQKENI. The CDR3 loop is CASSPTVEGETQYF. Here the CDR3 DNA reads TGTGCCAGCTCACCAACGGTAGAGGGGGAGACCCAGTACTTC.

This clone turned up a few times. The CDR3 is CASSPALGNEQFF. In DNA form, the CDR3 reads TGTGCCAGCAGCCCGGCCTTGGGGAATGAGCAGTTCTTC. The chain recombines TRBV7-2 with TRBJ2-1; D remains unclear. With 5 bases removed from V and 7 bases from J, the gap between germline ends came to 12 bases. The germline V gene has CDR1 SGHTA and CDR2 FQGNSA. The CDR3 totals 13 residues. The whole variable domain, filled in from reference TRBV7-2 and TRBJ2-1, reads GAGVSQSPSNKVTEKGKDVELRCDPISGHTALYWYRQSLGQGLEFLIYFQGNSAPDKSGLPSDRFSAERTGGSVSTLTIQRTQQEDSAVYLCASSPALGNEQFFGPGTRLTVL.

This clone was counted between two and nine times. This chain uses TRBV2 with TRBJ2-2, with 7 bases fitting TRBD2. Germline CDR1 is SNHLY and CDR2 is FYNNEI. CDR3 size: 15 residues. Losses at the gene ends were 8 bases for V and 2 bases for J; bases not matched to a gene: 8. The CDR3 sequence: CASRLADHNTGELFF. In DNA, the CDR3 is TGTGCCAGCCGCCTAGCGGACCACAACACCGGGGAGCTGTTTTTT.

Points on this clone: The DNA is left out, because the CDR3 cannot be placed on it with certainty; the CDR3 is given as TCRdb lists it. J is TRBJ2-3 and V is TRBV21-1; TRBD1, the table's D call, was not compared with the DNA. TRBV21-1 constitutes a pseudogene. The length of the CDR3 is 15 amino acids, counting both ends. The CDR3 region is CASFPWGGGTDTQYF.

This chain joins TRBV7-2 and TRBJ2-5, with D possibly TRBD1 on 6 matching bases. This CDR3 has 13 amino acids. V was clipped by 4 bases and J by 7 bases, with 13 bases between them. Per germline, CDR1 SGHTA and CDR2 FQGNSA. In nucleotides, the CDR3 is TGTGCCAGCAGCTCCCATCAAGGGGGGACCCAGTACTTC. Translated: CASSSHQGGTQYF.

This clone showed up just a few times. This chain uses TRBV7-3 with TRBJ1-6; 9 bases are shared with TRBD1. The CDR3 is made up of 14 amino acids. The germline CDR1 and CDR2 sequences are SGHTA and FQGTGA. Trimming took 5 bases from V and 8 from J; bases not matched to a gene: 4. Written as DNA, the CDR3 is TGTGCCAGCAGCGCAACAGGGGGCCATTCACCCCTCCACTTT. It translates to CASSATGGHSPLHF.

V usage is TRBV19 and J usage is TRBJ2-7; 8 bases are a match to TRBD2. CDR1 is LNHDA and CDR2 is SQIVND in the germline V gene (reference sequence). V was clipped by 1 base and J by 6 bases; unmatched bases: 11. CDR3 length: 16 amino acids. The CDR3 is CASSIGWTSTGFEQYF. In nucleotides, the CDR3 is TGTGCCAGTAGTATAGGATGGACTAGCACCGGTTTCGAGCAGTACTTC.

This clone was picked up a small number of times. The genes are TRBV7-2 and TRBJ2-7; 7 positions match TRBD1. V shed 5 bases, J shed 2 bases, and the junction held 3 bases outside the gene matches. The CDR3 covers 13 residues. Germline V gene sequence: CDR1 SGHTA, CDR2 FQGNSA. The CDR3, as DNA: TGTGCCAGCAGCACGGGACAGCCCTACGAGCAGTACTTC. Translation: CASSTGQPYEQYF.

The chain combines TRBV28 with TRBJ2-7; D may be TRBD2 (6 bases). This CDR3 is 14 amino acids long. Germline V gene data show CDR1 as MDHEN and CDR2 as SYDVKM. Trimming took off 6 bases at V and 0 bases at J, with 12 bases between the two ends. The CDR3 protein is CASSRPGVSYEQYF. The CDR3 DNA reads TGTGCCAGCAGCCGACCGGGGGTCTCCTACGAGCAGTACTTC.

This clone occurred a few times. CDR3 protein: CSVAFTVETQYF. In DNA, the CDR3 is TGCAGCGTTGCCTTCACGGTGGAGACCCAGTACTTC. The gene calls are TRBV29-1 and TRBJ2-5; D uncertain. The ends were cut back, 4 bases at V and 5 bases at J, with 11 bases in the middle. Germline CDR1 SQVTM, CDR2 ANQGSEA. CDR3 length: 12 residues.